This is a list of T cell receptor beta chains from one sample in a study of T cell responses to AZD1222 COVID-19 vaccine. This table comes from immunoSEQ multiplex PCR, and its TCRdb copy is limited to in-frame clones, with some not included. The sample includes some 150,000 clones, approximately 90% of them seen just once. The sequencing used peripheral blood, collected on day 0 of AZD1222 vaccination. Receptor source: an adult in good health. CDR3s include the opening cysteine and the closing phenylalanine or tryptophan. The D gene is left open where the match is weak. A row's size may be missing; if present it is once, few, many or a size class.

v_call	d_call	j_call	cdr3_length	clone_size	cdr3_nt	cdr3_aa
TRBV4-3	.	TRBJ2-7	16	.	TGCGCCAGCAGCCAAGCCTATGGGGATCCTTTCTACGAGCAGTACTTC	CASSQAYGDPFYEQYF
TRBV4-1	.	TRBJ2-2	15	.	TGCGCCAGCAGCCAAGAGATATCGAACACCGGGGAGCTGTTTTTT	CASSQEISNTGELFF
TRBV3-1/TRBV3-2	TRBD2	TRBJ2-1	15	.	TGTGCCAGCAGCCAAGACCCCCCCCTAGCGGGAGTGCAGTTCTTC	CASSQDPPLAGVQFF
TRBV27	.	TRBJ1-1	14	.	TGTGCCAGCACCCCTTCCGGGAGGGGCGGGGGAGCTTTCTTT	CASTPSGRGGGAFF
TRBV7-2	.	TRBJ1-2	13	.	TGTGCCAGCAGCCCGGACATCAACTATGGCTACACCTTC	CASSPDINYGYTF
TRBV14	TRBD1	TRBJ1-1	16	.	TGTGCCAGCAGCCAGATCAGGGGGACCATGAACACTGAAGCTTTCTTT	CASSQIRGTMNTEAFF
TRBV6-6	.	TRBJ2-7	12	.	TGTGCCAGCAGTAGTACCGACTACGAGCAGTACTTC	CASSSTDYEQYF
TRBV27	.	TRBJ1-5	14	.	TGTGCCAGCAGTCCTGGGGGTAGCAATCAGCCCCAGCATTTT	CASSPGGSNQPQHF
TRBV29-1	TRBD2	TRBJ2-1	13	.	TGCAGCGTTGAAGGCGTAGCGGGGGATGAGCAGTTCTTC	CSVEGVAGDEQFF
TRBV7-9	TRBD1	TRBJ1-2	15	once	TGTGCCAGCAGACCGGGACAGGCGTCCCATGGGGGCTACACCTTC	CASRPGQASHGGYTF
TRBV15	TRBD2	TRBJ2-7	15	.	TGTGCCACCAGCCAAACACACACTAGCGGCTACGAGCAGTACTTC	CATSQTHTSGYEQYF
TRBV12-3/TRBV12-4	.	TRBJ2-7	11	once	TGTGCCAGCAGTTCCTTCTACGAGCAGTACTTC	CASSSFYEQYF
TRBV5-1	TRBD2	TRBJ2-3	16	.	TGCGCCAGCAGCTTTATCCTTAGCGGGAGAACAGATACGCAGTATTTT	CASSFILSGRTDTQYF
TRBV11-2	.	TRBJ1-6	16	.	TGTGCCAGCAGCTTAGTTAGTGGGGCGCGGAATTCACCCCTCCACTTT	CASSLVSGARNSPLHF
TRBV2	.	TRBJ2-7	14	.	TGTGCCAGCAGTGCTAGAAAGGCGACCGGCGAGCAGTACTTC	CASSARKATGEQYF
TRBV19	.	TRBJ1-1	13	many	TGTGCCAGCCGACAGAGCTTGAACACTGAAGCTTTCTTT	CASRQSLNTEAFF
TRBV18	.	TRBJ1-5	14	.	TGTGCCAGCTCACCACCAGGGGCCAGTCAGCCCCAGCATTTT	CASSPPGASQPQHF
TRBV28	TRBD2	TRBJ2-2	17	.	TGTGCCAGCAGTCTCATACTAGCGGGAGGGTATACCGGGGAGCTGTTTTTT	CASSLILAGGYTGELFF
TRBV19	.	TRBJ1-5	13	.	TGTGCCAGTAGTGACCGAGTTAGGGAGCCCCAGCATTTT	CASSDRVREPQHF
TRBV9	.	TRBJ2-5	14	.	TGTGCCAGCAGCCACGTCGGCGGCCAAGAGACCCAGTACTTC	CASSHVGGQETQYF
TRBV11-2	.	TRBJ2-7	15	.	TGTGCCAGCAGCTTAGATCCTTCGCGGAACTACGAGCAGTACTTC	CASSLDPSRNYEQYF
TRBV5-1	.	TRBJ2-7	14	.	TGCGCCAGCAGCTGGCGGGACAGATCCTACGAGCAGTACTTC	CASSWRDRSYEQYF
TRBV25-1	.	TRBJ2-7	13	few	TGTGCCAGCAGTGATAAGACAGGAGGGGAGCAGTACTTC	CASSDKTGGEQYF
TRBV29-1	TRBD1	TRBJ1-2	13	.	TGCAGCGTTGAAAAGTGGCAGGGGGAACTCCGCTTCTTC	CSVEKWQGELRFF
TRBV5-1	TRBD2	TRBJ2-5	15	.	TGCGCCAGCAGCTTGGTTCTAGCGGGAGGAGAGACCCAGTACTTC	CASSLVLAGGETQYF
TRBV5-1	.	TRBJ2-6	16	.	TGCGCCAGCAAAAGGTCTCTGGGTTCTGGGGCCAACGTCCTGACTTTC	CASKRSLGSGANVLTF
TRBV28	.	TRBJ2-1	16	.	TGTGCCAGCAGTTTCGATAGGGATTCCTCCTACAATGAGCAGTTCTTC	CASSFDRDSSYNEQFF
TRBV9	.	TRBJ1-2	13	.	TGTGCCAGCAGCGCGACAGGAAACTATGGCTACACCTTC	CASSATGNYGYTF
TRBV28	TRBD2	TRBJ2-7	14	.	TGTGCCACCATACTAGCGGCCAAGTCCTACGAGCAGTACTTC	CATILAAKSYEQYF
TRBV28	TRBD1	TRBJ1-4	13	.	TGTGCCAGCAGCTGGACAGGAAATGAAAAACTGTTTTTT	CASSWTGNEKLFF
TRBV7-2	.	TRBJ1-5	16	.	TGTGCCAGCAGCTTAGCTCGGACTGGCAGCAATCAGCCCCAGCATTTT	CASSLARTGSNQPQHF
TRBV3-1/TRBV3-2	TRBD2	TRBJ2-1	15	.	TGTGCCAGCAGCCAAGCGGGAGGCTCCTACAATGAGCAGTTCTTC	CASSQAGGSYNEQFF
TRBV5-1	.	TRBJ2-7	16	.	TGCGCCAGCAGCTTAGGAGGGGGATCCCAGATTTACGAGCAGTACTTC	CASSLGGGSQIYEQYF
TRBV7-6	.	TRBJ2-6	17	.	TGTGCCAGCAGCCCCACGGTAATCAGCTCTGGGGCCAACGTCCTGACTTTC	CASSPTVISSGANVLTF
TRBV25-1	.	TRBJ2-4	15	.	TGTGCCAGCAGTGATAGAGGGGTAGCCAAAAACATTCAGTACTTC	CASSDRGVAKNIQYF
TRBV28	.	TRBJ2-5	16	.	TGTGCCAGCAGTTTGCCCGGAGTCCCCATCCAAGAGACCCAGTACTTC	CASSLPGVPIQETQYF
TRBV28	.	TRBJ2-7	13	.	TGTGCCAGCAGTTCAAATGGACCCTACGAGCAGTACTTC	CASSSNGPYEQYF
TRBV12-3/TRBV12-4	.	TRBJ1-1	13	.	TGTGCCAGCTTCCCGGTGGGGGGCACTGAAGCTTTCTTT	CASFPVGGTEAFF
TRBV11-1	.	TRBJ2-7	16	.	TGTGCCAGCAGCTCAGGGGTGAGACAGGCTGGCTACGAGCAGTACTTC	CASSSGVRQAGYEQYF
TRBV9	.	TRBJ1-1	14	.	TGTGCCAGCAGCGCAAATACCGGAAACACTGAAGCTTTCTTT	CASSANTGNTEAFF
TRBV4-3	.	TRBJ1-5	14	.	TGCGCCAGCAGCCAAGGGTGGGGGGATCAGCCCCAGCATTTT	CASSQGWGDQPQHF
TRBV12-3/TRBV12-4	.	TRBJ1-5	12	.	TGTGCCAGCAGTAAGGGGGGTCAGCCCCAGCATTTT	CASSKGGQPQHF
TRBV7-6	TRBD2	TRBJ2-1	17	.	TGTGCCAGCAGCCCCACGGGTGGGACTAGCGGCTTGAATGAGCAGTTCTTC	CASSPTGGTSGLNEQFF
TRBV6-5	.	TRBJ2-3	14	.	TGTGCCAGCAGTTACCTTGCGAGCACAGATACGCAGTATTTT	CASSYLASTDTQYF
TRBV10-3	.	TRBJ2-7	11	.	TGTGCCATAACCCAGGGGAACGAGCAGTACTTC	CAITQGNEQYF
TRBV28	TRBD1	TRBJ1-4	15	.	TGTGCCAGCCTAAAACCGGGACAGGGGTACGAAAAACTGTTTTTT	CASLKPGQGYEKLFF
TRBV6-1	TRBD2	TRBJ2-5	15	.	TGTGCCAGCAGTGAACGCGGTAGCGGGAAGGGGACCCAGTACTTC	CASSERGSGKGTQYF
TRBV19	.	TRBJ1-1	16	.	TGTGCCAGTAGGGTCCTTTCCCAGGGGTTCGGCACTGAAGCTTTCTTT	CASRVLSQGFGTEAFF
TRBV7-8	.	TRBJ1-5	15	.	TGTGCCAGCAGCTTAGCGTTGGGTTTGGATCAGCCCCAGCATTTT	CASSLALGLDQPQHF
TRBV5-1	TRBD2	TRBJ2-1	16	.	TGCGCCAGCAGCTTGGGGACTAGCGGGAACTACAATGAGCAGTTCTTC	CASSLGTSGNYNEQFF
TRBV5-1	.	TRBJ2-1	18	.	TGCGCCAGCAGCCCGACCCAGGGACGGCCCAGGACCTACAATGAGCAGTTCTTC	CASSPTQGRPRTYNEQFF
TRBV28	.	TRBJ2-7	17	.	TGTGCCAGCAGTTTATTTGGTAAGGACTTAGCCCTCTACGAGCAGTACTTC	CASSLFGKDLALYEQYF
TRBV7-9	TRBD2	TRBJ2-1	16	.	TGTGCCAGCAGCTACGGACTAGCGGGAGTATTAAATGAGCAGTTCTTC	CASSYGLAGVLNEQFF
TRBV24-1	.	TRBJ2-2	15	.	TGTGCCACCAGTGAAAACCGAGGGTTCACCGGGGAGCTGTTTTTT	CATSENRGFTGELFF
TRBV6-2/TRBV6-3	.	TRBJ1-5	14	.	TGTGCCAGCAGACCTTCGATCGGAAATCAGCCCCAGCATTTT	CASRPSIGNQPQHF